The 8 T cell receptor beta chains below come from one sample, sequenced in a study of Graves' ophthalmopathy and Graves' hyperthyroidism. RNA transcripts were the source from which TCR beta CDR3 regions were amplified. In the first round, RT-PCR was carried out with HTBI primers, and a multiplex PCR formed the second round. TCRdb reanalysed the multiplex PCR reads using MiXCR and keeps one entry per CDR3 protein. The sample holds about 1.1 million distinct CDR3 sequences, 36% seen once. The sample consisted of peripheral blood or thyroid tissue (not recorded which). Receptor source: an adult man with Graves' hyperthyroidism.

The V and J genes are TRBV12-3 or TRBV12-4 and TRBJ2-2; 7 nucleotides match TRBD2. The J segment lost 6 bases and the V segment lost 4 bases, leaving 2 bases of the junction unmatched. The CDR3 loop spans 13 amino acids. The CDR3 loop reads CASSSGGSGELFF. Here the CDR3 DNA reads TGTGCCAGCAGTTCGGGGGGTTCCGGGGAGCTGTTTTTT.

The chain has TRBV18 and TRBJ2-7; weak D call: TRBD2 (6 bases). In germline, CDR1 is KGHSH, CDR2 LQKENI. The ends were cut back, 10 bases at V and 2 bases at J, with 21 bases in the middle. The CDR3 is made up of 15 amino acids. The DNA of the CDR3 is TGTGCCACCCGTTCCGGAGGGAAGGGGCCCTACGAGCAGTACTTC. It codes for CATRSGGKGPYEQYF.

The V gene is TRBV6-5, the J gene TRBJ1-5; 7 bases are shared with TRBD1. V shed 6 bases and J 3 bases; nucleotides not matched to a gene: 8. This CDR3 spans 15 amino acids. Germline V gene sequence: CDR1 MNHEY, CDR2 SVGAGI. The CDR3 nucleotides read TGTGCCAGCAGGGCAGGGACAGCGATCAATCAGCCCCAGCATTTT. Its translation: CASRAGTAINQPQHF.

Only one count was recorded for this clonotype. The chain employs TRBV20-1 and TRBJ1-2, with D uncertain. The germline gives CDR1 DFQATT, CDR2 SNEGSKA (reference sequence). The CDR3 consists of 13 residues. Deletions cut 5 bases from V and 8 bases from J, with 18 bases between. DNA for the CDR3: TGCAGTGCTGCGGACGCGGGGATAGGGGGCTACACCTTC. As protein: CSAADAGIGGYTF.

This clonotype was recorded a few times. The V gene is TRBV12-3 or TRBV12-4, the J gene TRBJ1-1; 7 bases line up with TRBD1. The CDR3 runs 18 residues. V trimming: 4 bases; J trimming: 0 bases; junction bases outside the gene matches: 14. This CDR3 is CASSSFRTGKEMNTEAFF. CDR3 DNA sequence: TGTGCCAGCAGTTCATTTCGGACAGGAAAGGAAATGAACACTGAAGCTTTCTTT.

A few counts support this clonotype. This sequence may be a read error, since a much larger clone differs from it by one base. This rearrangement joins TRBV25-1 to TRBJ2-5, with a possible D match to TRBD2 (6 bases). Germline V gives CDR1 MGHDK, CDR2 SYGVNS. CDR3 length: 14 residues. Trimming took off 3 bases at V and 7 bases at J, with 15 bases between the two ends. The CDR3 region has the DNA TGTGCCAGCAGTGAGGCTGGGGGGATAGGGACCCAGTACTTC. The encoded protein is CASSEAGGIGTQYF.

This clonotype was picked up one time. The V and J genes are TRBV7-9 and TRBJ1-6; D remains unclear. V lost 7 bases and J 8 bases, leaving 15 bases between the germline ends. CDR1 is SEHNR, CDR2 FQNEAQ, per germline (reference sequence). The CDR3 totals 14 residues. CDR3: CASISSEVDSPLHF. CDR3 coding DNA: TGTGCCAGCATATCTTCCGAAGTCGATTCACCCCTCCACTTT.

The table lists this clonotype with many counts. This rearrangement joins TRBV14 to TRBJ2-7, with D possibly TRBD1 on 6 matching bases. V lost 5 bases and J lost 2, with 16 bases in between. The germline V gene encodes CDR1 SGHDN and CDR2 FVKESK. The CDR3 runs 15 residues. The CDR3 is CASSAYGTPTYEQYF. The CDR3 DNA is TGTGCCAGCAGCGCTTACGGGACACCCACCTACGAGCAGTACTTC.